This TCR beta chain was obtained from a study of blood T cell repertoires in COVID-19. TCRdb keeps only in-frame clones here, not all; method: immunoSEQ multiplex PCR. The table includes roughly 290,000 clones, roughly nine tenths detected once. Remarks on this clone: The same CDR3 also results from other DNA sequences found in this sample.

The source material was PBMCs or T cells enriched from blood (not recorded which). This TCR came from a woman in her thirties or forties who had recovered from COVID-19.

This CDR3 is CASSIGRLNTEAFF. The CDR3 region has the DNA TGTGCCAGTAGTATCGGCAGGCTTAACACTGAAGCTTTCTTT. The J gene is TRBJ1-1, the V gene TRBV19; the D is unclear. Between the trimmed V and J ends, which lost 3 bases and 2 bases, there was a span of 10 bases. This CDR3 has 14 residues. CDR1 and CDR2 (germline): LNHDA, SQIVND (reference sequence).